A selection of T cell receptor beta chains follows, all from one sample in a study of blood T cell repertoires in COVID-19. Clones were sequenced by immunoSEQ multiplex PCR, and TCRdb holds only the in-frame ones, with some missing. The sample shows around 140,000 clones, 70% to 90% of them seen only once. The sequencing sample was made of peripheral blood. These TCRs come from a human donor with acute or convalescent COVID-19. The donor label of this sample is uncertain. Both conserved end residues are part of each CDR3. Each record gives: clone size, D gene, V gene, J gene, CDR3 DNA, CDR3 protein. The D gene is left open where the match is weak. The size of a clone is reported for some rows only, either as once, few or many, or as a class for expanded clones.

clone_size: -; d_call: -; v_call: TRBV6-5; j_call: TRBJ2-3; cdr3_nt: TGTGCCAGCAGTTACTCTAGCCAGACGGGCACAGATACGCAGTATTTT; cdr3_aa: CASSYSSQTGTDTQYF
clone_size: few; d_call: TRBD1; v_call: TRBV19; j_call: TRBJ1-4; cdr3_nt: TGTGCCAGTAGTGGGCCAGGGGGGACTGGACTGTTTTTT; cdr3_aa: CASSGPGGTGLFF
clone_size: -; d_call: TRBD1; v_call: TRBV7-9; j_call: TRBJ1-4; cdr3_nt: TGTGCCAGCAGCGATACAGGGGCCACTAATGAAAAACTGTTTTTT; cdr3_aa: CASSDTGATNEKLFF
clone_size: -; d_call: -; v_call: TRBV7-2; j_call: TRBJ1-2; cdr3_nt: TGTGCCAGCAGCTCCCCCGGGAGTGGTGGCTACACCTTC; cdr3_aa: CASSSPGSGGYTF
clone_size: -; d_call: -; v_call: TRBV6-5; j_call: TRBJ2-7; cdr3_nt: TGTGCCAGCAGTTTTCGAGACAGGCCCCTCGCCGAGCAGTACTTC; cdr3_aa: CASSFRDRPLAEQYF
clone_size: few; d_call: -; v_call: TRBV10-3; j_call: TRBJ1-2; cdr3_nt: TGTGCCACCCGAACCCAGGAAAATGGCTACACCTTC; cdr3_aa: CATRTQENGYTF
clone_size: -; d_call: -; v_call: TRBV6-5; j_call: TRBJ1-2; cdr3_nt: TGTGCCAGCGAAACGAGACAGCTATATGGCTACACCTTC; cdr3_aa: CASETRQLYGYTF
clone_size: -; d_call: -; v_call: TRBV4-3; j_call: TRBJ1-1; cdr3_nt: TGCGCCAGCAGCCCTACAGCGAACACTGAAGCTTTCTTT; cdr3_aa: CASSPTANTEAFF
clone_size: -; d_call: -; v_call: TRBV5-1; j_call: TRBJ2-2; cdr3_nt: TGCGCCAGCAGCTTGGGTGGGGCGTCGGGCACCGGGGAGCTGTTTTTT; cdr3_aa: CASSLGGASGTGELFF
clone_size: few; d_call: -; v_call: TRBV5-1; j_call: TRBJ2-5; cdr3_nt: TGCGCCAGCAGCTCCGTGATACCCGGACAGCTCCAAGAGACCCAGTACTTC; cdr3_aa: CASSSVIPGQLQETQYF
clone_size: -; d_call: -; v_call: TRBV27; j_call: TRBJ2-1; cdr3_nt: TGTGCCAGCAGTTTTGGCATCAATGAGCAGTTCTTC; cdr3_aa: CASSFGINEQFF
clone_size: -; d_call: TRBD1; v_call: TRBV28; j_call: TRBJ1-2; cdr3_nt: TGTGCCAGCAGTTTAGCTATGGACAGGGTTGGCTACACCTTC; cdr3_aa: CASSLAMDRVGYTF
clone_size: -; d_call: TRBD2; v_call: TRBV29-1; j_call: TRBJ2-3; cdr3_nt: TGCAGCGTTGAACTGACTAGCGGGATAGATACGCAGTATTTT; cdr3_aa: CSVELTSGIDTQYF
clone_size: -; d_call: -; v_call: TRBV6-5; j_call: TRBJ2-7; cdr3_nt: TGTGCCAGCGGCAGGGGATTCTACGAGCAGTACTTC; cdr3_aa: CASGRGFYEQYF
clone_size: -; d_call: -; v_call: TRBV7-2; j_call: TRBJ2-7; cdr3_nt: TGTGCCAGCAGCTCTATCGGACTCATCTACGAGCAGTACTTC; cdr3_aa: CASSSIGLIYEQYF
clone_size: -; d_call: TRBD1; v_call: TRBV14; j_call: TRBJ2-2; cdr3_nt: TGTGCCAGCACGAACCGACAGGGGGCCACCGGGGAGCTGTTTTTT; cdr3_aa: CASTNRQGATGELFF
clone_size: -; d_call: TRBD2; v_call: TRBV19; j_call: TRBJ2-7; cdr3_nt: TGTGCCAGTAGCGCCGGGAGCGGGGGGGCCTACGAGCAGTACTTC; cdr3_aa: CASSAGSGGAYEQYF
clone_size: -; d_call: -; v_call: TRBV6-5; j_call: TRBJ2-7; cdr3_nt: TGTGCCAGCAGGTCTACAGTGCTAAGCTCCTACGAGCAGTACTTC; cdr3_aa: CASRSTVLSSYEQYF
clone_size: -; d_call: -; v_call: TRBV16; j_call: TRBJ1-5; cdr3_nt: TGTGCCAGCAGCCAATGGGCAGGGGGCAATCAGCCCCAGCATTTT; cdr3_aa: CASSQWAGGNQPQHF
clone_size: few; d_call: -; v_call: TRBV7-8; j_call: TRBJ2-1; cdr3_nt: TGTGCCAGCAGCCCCGGGACCTACAATGAGCAGTTCTTC; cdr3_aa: CASSPGTYNEQFF
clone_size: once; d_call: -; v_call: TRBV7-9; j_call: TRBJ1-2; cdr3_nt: TGTGCCAGCAGCCTTATGACAGGCCCGAGGTCCCACTATGGCTACACCTTC; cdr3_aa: CASSLMTGPRSHYGYTF
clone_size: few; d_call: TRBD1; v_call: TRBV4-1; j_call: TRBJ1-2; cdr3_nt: TGCGCCAGCAGCCAGAAGGGGACAGGGGTTGGCTACACCTTC; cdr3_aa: CASSQKGTGVGYTF
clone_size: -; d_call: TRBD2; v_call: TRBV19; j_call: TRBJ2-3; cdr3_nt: TGTGCCAGTAGCCTTTCGGGACTAGGGGGTGGAGATACGCAGTATTTT; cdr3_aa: CASSLSGLGGGDTQYF
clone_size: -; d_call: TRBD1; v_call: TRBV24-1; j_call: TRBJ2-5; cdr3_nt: TGTGCCACCAGTGACCAAGGGACAGAAGGAGAGACCCAGTACTTC; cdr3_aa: CATSDQGTEGETQYF
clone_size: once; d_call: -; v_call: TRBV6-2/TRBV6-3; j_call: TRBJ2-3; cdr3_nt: TGTGCCAGCAGTACCGGACTTGGCACAGATACGCAGTATTTT; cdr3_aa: CASSTGLGTDTQYF
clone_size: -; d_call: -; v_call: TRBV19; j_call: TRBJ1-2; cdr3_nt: TGTGCCAGTAGTCTCCCGTCCGGAAGGAGCCCCTACACCTTC; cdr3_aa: CASSLPSGRSPYTF
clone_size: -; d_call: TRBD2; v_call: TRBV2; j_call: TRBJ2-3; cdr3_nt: TGTGCCAGCAGACTTACGACTAGCGGCACTAGCACAGATACGCAGTATTTT; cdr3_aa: CASRLTTSGTSTDTQYF
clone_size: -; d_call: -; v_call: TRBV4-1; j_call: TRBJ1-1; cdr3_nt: TGCGCCAGCAGCCAAGTTGGGGGAAGGGGGGGCCTCACTGAAGCTTTCTTT; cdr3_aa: CASSQVGGRGGLTEAFF
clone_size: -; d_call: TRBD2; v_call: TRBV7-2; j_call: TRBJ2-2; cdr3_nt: TGTGCCAGCAGCCTGGGACTAGCGGCGAACACCGGGGAGCTGTTTTTT; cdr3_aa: CASSLGLAANTGELFF
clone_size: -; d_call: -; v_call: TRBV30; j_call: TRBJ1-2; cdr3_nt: TGTGCCTGGAGTGTACAGGCCTCCGACTATGGCTACACCTTC; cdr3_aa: CAWSVQASDYGYTF
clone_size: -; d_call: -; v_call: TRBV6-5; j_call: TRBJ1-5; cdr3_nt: TGTGCCAGCAGGGCACCTTCGTCTCAGCCCCAGCATTTT; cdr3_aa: CASRAPSSQPQHF
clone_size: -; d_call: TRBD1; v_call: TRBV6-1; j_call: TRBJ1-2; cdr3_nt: TGTGCCAGCAGTGAAGGACAGGGCTCAAACTATGGCTACACCTTC; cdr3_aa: CASSEGQGSNYGYTF
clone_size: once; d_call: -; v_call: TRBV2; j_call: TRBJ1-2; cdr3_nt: TGTGCCAGCAGTGAAGACAGGGCTAACTATGGCTACACCTTC; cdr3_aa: CASSEDRANYGYTF
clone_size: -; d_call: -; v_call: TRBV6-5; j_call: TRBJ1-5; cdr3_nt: TGTGCCAGCGGGGCCCTCTTGGGGCCCCAGCATTTT; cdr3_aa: CASGALLGPQHF
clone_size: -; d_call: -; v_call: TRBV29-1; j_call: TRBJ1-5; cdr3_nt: TGCAGCGTTCGGGACACGATCAATCAGCCCCAGCATTTT; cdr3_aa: CSVRDTINQPQHF
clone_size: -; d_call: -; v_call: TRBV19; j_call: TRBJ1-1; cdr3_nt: TGTGCCAGTAGTTTCTTATACACTGAAGCTTTCTTT; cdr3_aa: CASSFLYTEAFF
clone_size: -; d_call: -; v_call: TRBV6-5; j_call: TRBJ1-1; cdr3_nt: TGTGCCAGCAGTCAGGGGCTGGCAGCTTTCTTT; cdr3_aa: CASSQGLAAFF
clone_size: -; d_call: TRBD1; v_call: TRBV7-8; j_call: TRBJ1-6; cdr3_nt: TGTGCCAGCAGCTTAGAACAGGGGGCTGGCCCCTATAATTCACCCCTCCACTTT; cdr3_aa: CASSLEQGAGPYNSPLHF
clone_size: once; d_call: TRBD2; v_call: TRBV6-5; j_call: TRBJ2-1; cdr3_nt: TGTGCCAGCAGTTACAGCCGGACTAGCGGGAGCCCGTATCAGTTCTTC; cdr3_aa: CASSYSRTSGSPYQFF
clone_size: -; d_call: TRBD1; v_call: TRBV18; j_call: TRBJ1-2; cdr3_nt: TGTGCCAGCTCGCAACAGGGGGCGGATGGCTACACCTTC; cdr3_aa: CASSQQGADGYTF
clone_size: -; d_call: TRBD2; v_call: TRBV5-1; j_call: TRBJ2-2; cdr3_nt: TGCGCCAGCAGCTTGTCTAGCGGGAACACCGGGGAGCTGTTTTTT; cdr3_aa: CASSLSSGNTGELFF
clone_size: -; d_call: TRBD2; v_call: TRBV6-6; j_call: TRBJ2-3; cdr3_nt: TGTGCCAGCAGTTTGTCGGGGGGAAATACGCAGTATTTT; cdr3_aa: CASSLSGGNTQYF
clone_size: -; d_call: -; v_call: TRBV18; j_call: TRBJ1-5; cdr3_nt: TGTGCCAGCTCCCTACAAGGGGGTTTGAATCAGCCCCAGCATTTT; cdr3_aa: CASSLQGGLNQPQHF
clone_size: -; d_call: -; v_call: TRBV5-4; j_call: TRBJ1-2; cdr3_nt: TGTGCCAGCAGCTTGCCCAGGGTTGGTGGCTACACCTTC; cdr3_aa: CASSLPRVGGYTF
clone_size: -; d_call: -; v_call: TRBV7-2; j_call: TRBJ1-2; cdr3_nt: TGTGCCAGCAGCCCTAGCGTCAGCCAGACAGACGCCTATGGCTACACCTTC; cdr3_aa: CASSPSVSQTDAYGYTF
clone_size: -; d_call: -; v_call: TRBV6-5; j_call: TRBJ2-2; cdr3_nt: TGTGCCAGCGGGGCTAGGGTTAGGGGGGAGCTGTTTTTT; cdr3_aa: CASGARVRGELFF
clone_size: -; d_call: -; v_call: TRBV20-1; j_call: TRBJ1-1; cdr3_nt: TGCAGTGCTAGGCTAGGTACTGAAGCTTTCTTT; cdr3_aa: CSARLGTEAFF
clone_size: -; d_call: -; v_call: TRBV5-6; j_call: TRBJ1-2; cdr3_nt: TGTGCCAGCAGCTTTAGCCTCTATGGCTACACCTTC; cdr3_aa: CASSFSLYGYTF
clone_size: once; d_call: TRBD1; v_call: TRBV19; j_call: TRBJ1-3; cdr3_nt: TGTGCCAGTGGGGCAGACAGGGCGGCTGGAAACACCATATATTTT; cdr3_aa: CASGADRAAGNTIYF
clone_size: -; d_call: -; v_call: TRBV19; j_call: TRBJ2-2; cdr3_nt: TGTGCCAGTAGGCAGAATGGGCATAGCGGGGAGCTGTTTTTT; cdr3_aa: CASRQNGHSGELFF
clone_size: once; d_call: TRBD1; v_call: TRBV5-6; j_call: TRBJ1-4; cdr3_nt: TGTGCCAGCAGCCGCATCGGGACAGAGGATGAAAAACTGTTTTTT; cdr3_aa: CASSRIGTEDEKLFF
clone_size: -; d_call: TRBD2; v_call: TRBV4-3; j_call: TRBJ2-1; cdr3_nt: TGCGCCAGCAGCCAAGGCCGACCGGGACTAGCGGTCTACAATGAGCAGTTCTTC; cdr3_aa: CASSQGRPGLAVYNEQFF